This is a list of T cell receptor beta chains from one sample in a study of liver allograft versus peripheral blood T cells. In TCRdb, the reads were re-called with MiXCR into one record per CDR3 protein. The sample holds thousands of distinct CDR3 sequences, 14% to 15% seen once. These receptors came from a human patient who had a liver transplant. A share of the T cells may be of graft donor origin. Each CDR3 is given with its conserved first and last residue. D genes are given only for firm matches. Clone size is stated in some rows and not others, as once, few, many or a class when expanded.

j_call | d_call | clone_size | v_call | cdr3_nt | cdr3_aa
TRBJ2-1 | . | medium-sized | TRBV18 | TGTGCCAGCTCACCAAGGGCAGGTTTCATGACTCTCTCCTACAATGAGCAGTTCTTC | CASSPRAGFMTLSYNEQFF
TRBJ2-3 | . | few | TRBV28 | TGTGCCAGCAGTTTCCAGGGCTGGGGGGATACGCAGTATTTT | CASSFQGWGDTQYF
TRBJ2-7 | TRBD1 | medium-sized | TRBV29-1 | TGCAGCGTTGACAGGGGGTTACTTTCGGGCGAGCAGTACTTC | CSVDRGLLSGEQYF
TRBJ1-1 | TRBD1 | few | TRBV30 | TGTGCCTGGAACCCTACAGGGGCCAACACTGAAGCTTTCTTT | CAWNPTGANTEAFF
TRBJ1-1 | TRBD1 | medium-sized | TRBV19 | TGTGCCAGTAGTATTTTGACGGGACAGGGGGGAACTGAAGCTTTCTTT | CASSILTGQGGTEAFF
TRBJ2-7 | . | . | TRBV14 | TGTGCCAGCAGCCAAGTCAATTTAGATTTCTACGAGCAGTACTTC | CASSQVNLDFYEQYF
TRBJ2-1 | . | . | TRBV20-1 | TGCAGTGCTAGGGGGAGGAATGAGCAGTTCTTC | CSARGRNEQFF
TRBJ2-1 | . | . | TRBV20-1 | TGCAGTGCTAGATATCTCTATACGGGAGTAAGGGGCAATGAGCAGTTCTTC | CSARYLYTGVRGNEQFF
TRBJ2-1 | TRBD2 | few | TRBV20-1 | TGCAGTGCTAGCACTAGCGGCAATGAGCAGTTCTTC | CSASTSGNEQFF
TRBJ1-2 | TRBD1 | medium-sized | TRBV6-5 | TGTGCCAGCAGTTACTGGGGACAGGCTCCAACACTTTATGGCTACACCTTC | CASSYWGQAPTLYGYTF
TRBJ2-7 | . | many | TRBV20-1 | TGCAGTGCTAGAGATCCTCTGAAGAGCCCCAGCGAGCAGTACTTC | CSARDPLKSPSEQYF
TRBJ2-7 | . | many | TRBV5-6 | TGTGCCAGCAGCCCTTGGAGGTCCTACGAGCAGTACTTC | CASSPWRSYEQYF
TRBJ2-7 | TRBD2 | medium-sized | TRBV28 | TGTGCCAGCAGCCCTAGCGGGAGCACCTACGAGCAGTACTTC | CASSPSGSTYEQYF
TRBJ1-6 | . | medium-sized | TRBV27 | TGTGCCAGCAGTACACCCACTAGAACGCGTGGCTCACCCCTCCACTTT | CASSTPTRTRGSPLHF
TRBJ2-3 | TRBD1 | medium-sized | TRBV29-1 | TGCAGCGTTGACCCTATGACAGGGGGGGCAGATACGCAGTATTTT | CSVDPMTGGADTQYF
TRBJ1-1 | . | . | TRBV28 | TGTGCCAGCAGTTCGGGACTCGCTGAAGCTTTCTTT | CASSSGLAEAFF
TRBJ2-1 | TRBD1 | many | TRBV20-1 | TGCAGTGCCGAATCGAGCGACAGGGACAATGAGCAGTTCTTC | CSAESSDRDNEQFF
TRBJ2-3 | TRBD2 | many | TRBV7-2 | TGTGCCAGCAGCCCAGTGCTTCGCGGGGGGACCACAGATACGCAGTATTTT | CASSPVLRGGTTDTQYF